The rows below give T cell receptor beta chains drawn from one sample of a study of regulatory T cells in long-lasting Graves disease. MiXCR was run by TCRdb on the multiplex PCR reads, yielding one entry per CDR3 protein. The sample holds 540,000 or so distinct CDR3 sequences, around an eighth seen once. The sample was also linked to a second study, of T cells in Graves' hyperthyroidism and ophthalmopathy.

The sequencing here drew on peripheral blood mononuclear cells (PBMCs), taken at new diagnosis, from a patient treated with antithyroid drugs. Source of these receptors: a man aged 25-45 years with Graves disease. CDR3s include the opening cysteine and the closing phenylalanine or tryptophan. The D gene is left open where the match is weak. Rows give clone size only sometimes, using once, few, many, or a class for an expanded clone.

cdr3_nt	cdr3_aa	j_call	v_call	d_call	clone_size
TGTGCCAGCAGCCAAGCTGGGATTTCCACCGGGTGGGGTAATGAAAAACTGTTTTTT	CASSQAGISTGWGNEKLFF	TRBJ1-4	TRBV3-1	-	few
TGTGCCAGCCGAGGGGTCTACACCCAGTACTTC	CASRGVYTQYF	TRBJ2-5	TRBV12-3/TRBV12-4	-	many
TGTGCCTGGTCGGGCTACCCGGGACACGGCTCAACAGATACGCAGTATTTT	CAWSGYPGHGSTDTQYF	TRBJ2-3	TRBV30	-	once
TGTGCCACCAGTGATTCCGACGGGACGGATCTCTACAATGAGCAGTTCTTC	CATSDSDGTDLYNEQFF	TRBJ2-1	TRBV24-1	-	-
TGTGCCAGCAGTGAAATTAGCGTAGAGCAGTACTTC	CASSEISVEQYF	TRBJ2-7	TRBV6-1	-	few
TGTGCCAGCAGCTCCACCCGAGGGAGGGTTGATCAGCCCCAGCATTTT	CASSSTRGRVDQPQHF	TRBJ1-5	TRBV7-8	-	few
TGTGCCACCAGTGAACGCGGACTAGTCAGGTTGACCGGGGAGCTGTTTTTT	CATSERGLVRLTGELFF	TRBJ2-2	TRBV24-1	TRBD2	-
TGCAGCGTGAGGTTACAGGGGGGTGAGAATCAGCCCCAGCATTTT	CSVRLQGGENQPQHF	TRBJ1-5	TRBV29-1	TRBD1	many
TGTGCCAGCAGTGAGAGCCATCAGCCCCAGCATTTT	CASSESHQPQHF	TRBJ1-5	TRBV2	-	many
TGTGCCAGCGGCGGGCTAGCGGGAGAAGGGGTCTCCTACGAGCAGTACTTC	CASGGLAGEGVSYEQYF	TRBJ2-7	TRBV7-9	TRBD2	many
TGCAGCGTTGGCACGGAATACGAGCAGTACTTC	CSVGTEYEQYF	TRBJ2-7	TRBV29-1	-	-
TGTGCCAGCAGCCGATCAGGGGCCAATCAGCCCCAGCATTTT	CASSRSGANQPQHF	TRBJ1-5	TRBV12-3/TRBV12-4	-	many
TGTGCCAGCAGGCCACGCCCCAACGAGCAGTTCTTC	CASRPRPNEQFF	TRBJ2-1	TRBV27	-	many
TGTGCCACCAACGCCTCCGCAAACACCATATATTTT	CATNASANTIYF	TRBJ1-3	TRBV24-1	-	many
TGCAGCGTTGAATCTGGGGTCAGGGGTGATGAGGGGGCCAACGTCCTGACTTTC	CSVESGVRGDEGANVLTF	TRBJ2-6	TRBV29-1	-	few
TGTGCCAGCAGTGGGGTAGGCGGGATCTCTGGGGCCAACGTCCTGACTTTC	CASSGVGGISGANVLTF	TRBJ2-6	TRBV2	-	many
TGTGCCAGCAGAGATCAGGGGAATAGCAATCAGCCCCAGCATTTT	CASRDQGNSNQPQHF	TRBJ1-5	TRBV6-2/TRBV6-3	-	many
TGTGCCAGCAGTCCAAGCGGGAGGGCCGGGGTGACCCAGTACTTC	CASSPSGRAGVTQYF	TRBJ2-5	TRBV12-3/TRBV12-4	TRBD2	many
TGTGCCAGCAGCCAGGAGGTAGCGGGGAACACCGGGGAGCTGTTTTTT	CASSQEVAGNTGELFF	TRBJ2-2	TRBV4-2	TRBD2	-
TGTGCCAGCTCGCCACTCCCGGGAGGGAACACTGAAGCTTTCTTT	CASSPLPGGNTEAFF	TRBJ1-1	TRBV18	-	-
TGTGCCAGCAGCCACAGGGACACCTTCGGGAACATTCAGTACTTC	CASSHRDTFGNIQYF	TRBJ2-4	TRBV3-1	-	-
TGCGCCAGCAGCTTTCGACAGGGAAGTAATCAGCCCCAGCATTTT	CASSFRQGSNQPQHF	TRBJ1-5	TRBV5-1	TRBD1	-
TGCAGTGCTAGAGGAGCGGGAGAGCTCTACGAGCAGTACTTC	CSARGAGELYEQYF	TRBJ2-7	TRBV20-1	TRBD2	many
TGTGCCACCAACACCCATTCCGGGACAGCCTACGAGCAGTACTTC	CATNTHSGTAYEQYF	TRBJ2-7	TRBV19	TRBD1	few
TGTGCCAGCAGCTTAAGCGGGTCCGCCCGCGGAGATACGCAGTATTTT	CASSLSGSARGDTQYF	TRBJ2-3	TRBV11-2	-	many
TGCAGTGCTAGCTCGGGACAGCTAAACACCATATATTTT	CSASSGQLNTIYF	TRBJ1-3	TRBV20-1	TRBD1	few
TGTGCCAGCAGTTACAACCGATACTCCTACGAGCAGTACTTC	CASSYNRYSYEQYF	TRBJ2-7	TRBV6-4	-	few
TGTGCCAGCTCACCGGGGGCCGTGAACACTGAAGCTTTCTTT	CASSPGAVNTEAFF	TRBJ1-1	TRBV18	-	-
TGTGCCAGCAGTCCTATAAGGGCGGGTCGCCCCATCCTAGTCTATGGCTACACCTTC	CASSPIRAGRPILVYGYTF	TRBJ1-2	TRBV27	-	-
TGTGCCAGCAGCTTAGGGGGCTCTTATTCACCCCTCCACTTT	CASSLGGSYSPLHF	TRBJ1-6	TRBV7-9	-	many
TGTGCCAGCAGGAGGGACGGCATGAACACTGAAGCTTTCTTT	CASRRDGMNTEAFF	TRBJ1-1	TRBV28	-	many
TGTGCCAGCAGCTTGGAGCCTAGCGGGAGGGATGAGCAGTTCTTC	CASSLEPSGRDEQFF	TRBJ2-1	TRBV5-6	TRBD2	many
TGTGCCAGCAGCTCCCGACTAGCGGGAGGGCCTTTAGAGCAGTTCTTC	CASSSRLAGGPLEQFF	TRBJ2-1	TRBV7-8	TRBD2	many
TGCAGTGCCCATAGCGGGGGCCGCACAGATACGCAGTATTTT	CSAHSGGRTDTQYF	TRBJ2-3	TRBV20-1	TRBD2	many
TGCAGCGTCCGCGGACTAGCGGGAGGTCTGAACACCGGGGAGCTGTTTTTT	CSVRGLAGGLNTGELFF	TRBJ2-2	TRBV29-1	TRBD2	many
TGCGCCAGCAGTGATCTGGTCTCGGCAAACTACGAGCAGTACTTC	CASSDLVSANYEQYF	TRBJ2-7	TRBV10-2	-	many
TGCAGTGAAGGTGGGGGAAACACAGATACGCAGTATTTT	CSEGGGNTDTQYF	TRBJ2-3	TRBV20-1	-	many
TGTGCCAGCAGCTTATGGCGGGGCCGCACAGATACGCAGTATTTT	CASSLWRGRTDTQYF	TRBJ2-3	TRBV7-9	-	many
TGTGCCTGGGGACAGGGGGAAAGTCAGCCCCAGCATTTT	CAWGQGESQPQHF	TRBJ1-5	TRBV30	TRBD1	few
TGTGCCAGCAGTCCGGGACAGGGAGGAGCCTACGAGCAGTACTTC	CASSPGQGGAYEQYF	TRBJ2-7	TRBV28	TRBD1	many
TGTGCCGGCAGTTGGGGACGGTTCAGGGGGGGAGATGCTGGGGCCAACGTCCTGACTTTC	CAGSWGRFRGGDAGANVLTF	TRBJ2-6	TRBV6-2/TRBV6-3	-	-
TGTGCCATCAGTGAACCAAACTTCGAAACAGATACGCAGTATTTT	CAISEPNFETDTQYF	TRBJ2-3	TRBV10-3	-	many
TGTGCCAGCAGCTTTGAGACAGGGAAAGAAAAACTGTTTTTT	CASSFETGKEKLFF	TRBJ1-4	TRBV7-9	TRBD1	-
TGCAGTGCGGTTTTGGGATGGTTCAATGAGCAGTTCTTC	CSAVLGWFNEQFF	TRBJ2-1	TRBV20-1	-	few
TGTGCCAGCAGCCAAGAGAAAGCGGGAGGCCGGAATGAGCAGTTCTTC	CASSQEKAGGRNEQFF	TRBJ2-1	TRBV4-2	TRBD2	few
TGTGCCAGCAGCGCCCTACAGGGTTGGCGAGAGACCCAGTACTTC	CASSALQGWRETQYF	TRBJ2-5	TRBV6-1	-	many
TGTGCCAGCTCGCGGGCCAATCAGCCCCAGCATTTT	CASSRANQPQHF	TRBJ1-5	TRBV3-1	-	many
TGTGCCAGCAGCTTAGGGGTGGACAGGACGTCCTACGAGCAGCACTTC	CASSLGVDRTSYEQHF	TRBJ2-7	TRBV7-9	TRBD1	-
TGTGCCAGCAGCCAGCGAATCCGGGGCGAAAGGAGCTCTGGGCAGTACTTC	CASSQRIRGERSSGQYF	TRBJ2-7	TRBV4-2	-	-
TGTGCCAGCAGCCCTCTCGCGGGAGGGAGAGGGGCCTACAATGAGCAGTTCTTC	CASSPLAGGRGAYNEQFF	TRBJ2-1	TRBV12-3/TRBV12-4	TRBD2	many
TGTGCCAGCAGACGGACAGGGGGCGGTACCGGGGAGCTGTTTTTT	CASRRTGGGTGELFF	TRBJ2-2	TRBV11-1	TRBD1	few
TGTGCCAGCAGCTCCAATCGGGACAGGGGCTACGAGCAGTACTTC	CASSSNRDRGYEQYF	TRBJ2-7	TRBV7-6	TRBD1	-
TGTGCCAGCAGTTCTGGAGGACAGGCGGGGTTGCGCGGGAAGGAGACCCAGTACTTC	CASSSGGQAGLRGKETQYF	TRBJ2-5	TRBV12-3/TRBV12-4	-	few
TGTGCCAGCAGCTTTGGGGGACAGGGGTCCGTGGGGCCCGGCTACACCTTC	CASSFGGQGSVGPGYTF	TRBJ1-2	TRBV7-9	TRBD1	many